The 19 T cell receptor beta chains given below trace back to one sample, sequenced in a study of T-cell memory formation after mild COVID-19. TCRdb processed the 5' RACE reads anew with MiXCR; each CDR3 protein has one entry. In the table there are 280,000 or so distinct CDR3 sequences, around 8% of which are singletons. Sequenced sample: PBMCs or a T cell subset sorted from them (not recorded which). These receptors came from a man in his late teens or twenties who had mild COVID-19 (a few samples of this study predate the infection). Cell type and time point are not known.

This clonotype has more than one count but fewer than ten. The chain joins TRBV4-2 to TRBJ2-3; perhaps TRBD2 as D (5 bases). This CDR3 contains 15 residues. Germline assignment: CDR1 LGHNA and CDR2 YNFKEQ. V was clipped by 1 base and J by 3 bases, with 11 bases between them. The CDR3 region is CASSQVVGGTDTQYF. The CDR3 DNA sequence: TGTGCCAGCAGCCAAGTGGTAGGCGGGACAGATACGCAGTATTTT.

This chain links TRBV7-2 with TRBJ2-7, with no clear D. CDR1 is SGHTA and CDR2 is FQGNSA in the germline V gene. Trimming took off 5 bases at V and 0 bases at J, with 11 bases between the two ends. The CDR3 runs 14 residues. CDR3 bases: TGTGCCAGCAGCGGCTATCTCAGCTCCTACGAGCAGTACTTC. It yields the protein CASSGYLSSYEQYF.

V is TRBV3-1 and J is TRBJ2-7, with D hard to call. This CDR3 spans 13 amino acids. Germline loops: CDR1 LGHDT, CDR2 YNNKEL (reference sequence). Trimming took off 1 base at V and 3 bases at J, with 7 bases between the two ends. CDR3 DNA: TGTGCCAGCAGCCAAGCCGCCTACTACGAGCAGTACTTC. This sequence encodes CASSQAAYYEQYF.

There are a few counts of this clonotype. The J gene is TRBJ2-7, the V gene TRBV6-2 or TRBV6-3; TRBD2 matches 10 bases. The V and J ends lost 6 bases and 3 bases, in that order; junction bases with no gene match: 5. Germline CDR1 is MNHEY and CDR2 is SVGEGT. This CDR3 is 14 amino acids long. The CDR3 here is CASRTVAGGYEQYV. The CDR3 nucleotides read TGTGCCAGCAGGACCGTAGCGGGGGGCTACGAGCAGTACGTC.

This clonotype was found a few times. The genes are TRBV6-5 and TRBJ1-5, with D maybe TRBD1 (6 bases). Germline V lookup: CDR1 MNHEY, CDR2 SVGAGI. This CDR3 has 14 residues. The ends were cut back, 4 bases at V and 4 bases at J, with 11 bases in the middle. The CDR3 nucleotides are TGTGCCAGCAGTTTTCAGGGGTCGAATCAGCCCCAGCATTTT. Residues: CASSFQGSNQPQHF.

This chain connects TRBV7-9 to TRBJ1-1; D is uncertain. Germline-derived CDR1 and CDR2 are SEHNR and FQNEAQ (reference sequence). The CDR3 extends over 11 amino acids. V was clipped by 4 bases and J by 5 bases, with 5 bases between them. CDR3 sequence reads: CASSSQTEAFF. CDR3 bases: TGTGCCAGCAGCTCTCAGACTGAAGCTTTCTTT. The full variable domain, in which reference TRBV7-9 and TRBJ1-1 provide the parts outside the CDR3, is DTGVSQNPRHKITKRGQNVTFRCDPISEHNRLYWYRQTLGQGPEFLTYFQNEAQLEKSRLLSDRFSAERPKGSFSTLEIQRTEQGDSAMYLCASSSQTEAFFGQGTRLTVV.

The chain couples TRBV29-1 to TRBJ2-3; 9 positions agree with TRBD1. V dropped 2 bases and J dropped 4; count of bases not matched to a gene: 4. Germline lookup yields CDR1 SQVTM and CDR2 ANQGSEA. The CDR3 runs to 14 residues. The CDR3 DNA reads as TGCAGCGTTGAATTGGGACAGGGCCCAGATACGCAGTATTTT. It codes for CSVELGQGPDTQYF.

The CDR3 nucleotides are TGTGCCAGCAGACTGGGACAGGGTATCTATGGCTACACCTTC. Its protein is CASRLGQGIYGYTF. The V gene is TRBV6-5, the J gene TRBJ1-2; 9 nucleotides agree with TRBD1. V lost 6 bases, J lost 4 bases, and 6 bases stayed unmatched. Germline CDR1 is MNHEY and CDR2 is SVGAGI. The CDR3 is made up of 14 amino acids.

V usage is TRBV11-2 and J usage is TRBJ2-7, with D unclear. The CDR3 is made up of 14 amino acids. Germline CDR1 is SGHAT and CDR2 is FQNNGV. With 5 bases removed from V and 4 bases from J, the gap between germline ends came to 15 bases. CDR3 nucleotides: TGTGCCAGCAGCACCCTGACGGTGCCTTACGAGCAGTACTTC. Translation gives CASSTLTVPYEQYF.

The sample holds many counts of this clonotype. V gene TRBV27 combines with J gene TRBJ2-4, with D hard to call. Looked up from germline, CDR1 is MNHEY and CDR2 is SMNVEV (reference sequence). Trimming pared 9 bases from V and 9 bases from J, leaving 9 bases between. The CDR3 loop spans 10 amino acids. The CDR3 DNA is TGTGCCAGTGGAAGTGCCATTCAGTACTTC. Encoded protein: CASGSAIQYF.

This clonotype was found a few times. The V call is TRBV7-6, the J call TRBJ1-1, with 8 bases that match TRBD1. Germline values: CDR1 SGHVS, CDR2 FNYEAQ. This CDR3 comprises 15 residues. Trimming removed 5 bases from V and 4 bases from J; junction bases left unmatched: 9. The CDR3 coding sequence is TGTGCCAGCAGCCCCGATCAGGGGGCAGGCACTGAAGCTTTCTTT. This translates into CASSPDQGAGTEAFF.

This clonotype was observed a few times. The chain carries TRBV7-9 and TRBJ2-1; weak D call: TRBD2 (5 bases). Trimming removed 2 bases at V and 10 bases at J, with 12 bases between. The CDR3 length is 13 residues. Germline CDR1 and CDR2: SEHNR and FQNEAQ (reference sequence). The CDR3 DNA sequence: TGTGCCAGCAGCTTAACCAGCGGCCTAGAGCAGTTCTTC. Translated: CASSLTSGLEQFF.

V and J are TRBV18 and TRBJ1-6; TRBD1 might be the D (5 bases). This CDR3 is 15 amino acids long. The V gene lost 5 bases and the J gene lost 8 bases, with 16 bases spanning the gap. The germline V gene encodes CDR1 KGHSH and CDR2 LQKENI. In nucleotides, the CDR3 is TGTGCCAGCTCATTGCCCGGACATAGGGATTCACCCCTCCACTTT. This gives the protein CASSLPGHRDSPLHF.

V is TRBV6-2 or TRBV6-3 and J is TRBJ2-4; 7 nucleotides agree with TRBD2. Germline V gene lookup returns CDR1 MNHEY and CDR2 SVGEGT. There are 12 residues in the CDR3. Trimming at V came to 5 bases and at J to 15 bases, leaving 10 bases not matched to a gene. CDR3 in DNA: TGTGCCAGCAGTGCAGCGTCGGGACTATTGTACTTC. Translating it yields CASSAASGLLYF.

This clonotype has more than one count but fewer than ten. This rearrangement joins TRBV20-1 to TRBJ1-5; possibly TRBD1 for D (5 bases). Between the trimmed V and J ends, which lost 5 bases and 6 bases, there was a span of 20 bases. Germline lookup yields CDR1 DFQATT and CDR2 SNEGSKA (reference sequence). This CDR3 spans 15 amino acids. The CDR3 here is CSAVSPGLRGQPQHF. CDR3 nucleotide sequence: TGCAGTGCTGTCTCACCGGGACTGAGAGGTCAGCCCCAGCATTTT.

The V gene is TRBV18, the J gene TRBJ2-4; 7 nucleotides agree with TRBD1. Per the germline V gene, CDR1 is KGHSH and CDR2 is LQKENI. This CDR3 has 16 amino acids. V lost 5 bases, J lost 3 bases, and 10 bases stayed unmatched. The CDR3 DNA reads TGTGCCAGCTCATCCGACAGGGAGTATGACAAAAACATTCAGTACTTC. Translated: CASSSDREYDKNIQYF.

The sample holds a few counts of this clonotype. The chain has TRBV5-6 and TRBJ2-7; D uncertain. Trimming took 0 bases from V and 2 from J, leaving 12 bases between them. The germline V gene has CDR1 SGHDT and CDR2 YYEEEE. This CDR3 region has 15 residues. The CDR3 DNA is TGTGCCAGCAGCTTGGTAGGCGGCTGGGCCTACGAGCAGTACTTC. The encoded protein is CASSLVGGWAYEQYF.

This clonotype was seen repeatedly, ten times or more. V gene TRBV18 combines with J gene TRBJ2-6; D remains ambiguous. Trimming shortened V by 5 bases and J by 3 bases, and 5 bases separated the two germline ends. Germline assignment: CDR1 KGHSH and CDR2 LQKENI. The CDR3 length is 13 residues. The CDR3 is CASSGNGANVLTF. The CDR3, as DNA: TGTGCCAGCTCAGGGAATGGGGCCAACGTCCTGACTTTC.

In its sample, this clonotype was seen a few times. This chain joins TRBV12-3 or TRBV12-4 and TRBJ1-2, with a weak D call TRBD1 (5 bases). The CDR3 loop spans 16 amino acids. The V end was cut by 3 bases, the J end by 5 bases, with 19 bases between. CDR3 amino acids: CASSFPRGAGGYGYTF. The DNA of the CDR3 is TGTGCCAGCAGTTTCCCCCGCGGGGCGGGGGGTTATGGCTACACCTTC.